This T cell receptor (beta chain) was observed in a study of cytomegalovirus exposure and HLA in healthy donors. It was healthy bone marrow donors who served as donors. Notes on the study in general: The study assumed roughly uniform donor sequencing depth for presence/absence analyses. For most TCR beta V segments, an earlier analysis put the productive rate at about 90% or about 30% of the time.

With regard to this clone: Its antigen remains unidentified.

60 Vbeta and 13 Jbeta primers were used in PCR. TCRdb's copy holds only in-frame clones and misses some; the assay was immunoSEQ multiplex PCR. Its table records about 150,000 clones. Germline V gene data show CDR1 as SGHTA and CDR2 as FQGNSA. The length of the CDR3 is 15 residues. V was clipped by 5 bases and J by 4 bases; unmatched bases: 6. The sequence derives from a woman between 50 and 59 years old in good health and CMV-seronegative. Material: PBMCs. The chain couples TRBV7-2 to TRBJ2-7, with 12 bases that match TRBD2. DNA of the CDR3: TGTGCCAGCAGCAGGCCGACTAGCGGGAGTTACGAGCAGTACTTC. Encoded protein: CASSRPTSGSYEQYF.